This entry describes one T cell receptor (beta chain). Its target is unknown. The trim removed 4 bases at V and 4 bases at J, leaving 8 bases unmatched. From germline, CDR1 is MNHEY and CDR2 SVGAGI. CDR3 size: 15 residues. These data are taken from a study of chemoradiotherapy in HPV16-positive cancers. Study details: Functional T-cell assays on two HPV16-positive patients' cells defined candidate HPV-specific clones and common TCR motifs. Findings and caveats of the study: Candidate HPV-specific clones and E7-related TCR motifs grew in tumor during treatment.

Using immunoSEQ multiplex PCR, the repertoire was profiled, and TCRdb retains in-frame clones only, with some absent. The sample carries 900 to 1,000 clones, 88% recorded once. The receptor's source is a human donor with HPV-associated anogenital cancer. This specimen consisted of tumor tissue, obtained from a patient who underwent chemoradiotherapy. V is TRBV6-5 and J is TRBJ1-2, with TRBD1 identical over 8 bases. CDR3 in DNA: TGTGCCAGCAGTTCCCTCGACAGGGGTCCCTATGGCTACACCTTC. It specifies CASSSLDRGPYGYTF.